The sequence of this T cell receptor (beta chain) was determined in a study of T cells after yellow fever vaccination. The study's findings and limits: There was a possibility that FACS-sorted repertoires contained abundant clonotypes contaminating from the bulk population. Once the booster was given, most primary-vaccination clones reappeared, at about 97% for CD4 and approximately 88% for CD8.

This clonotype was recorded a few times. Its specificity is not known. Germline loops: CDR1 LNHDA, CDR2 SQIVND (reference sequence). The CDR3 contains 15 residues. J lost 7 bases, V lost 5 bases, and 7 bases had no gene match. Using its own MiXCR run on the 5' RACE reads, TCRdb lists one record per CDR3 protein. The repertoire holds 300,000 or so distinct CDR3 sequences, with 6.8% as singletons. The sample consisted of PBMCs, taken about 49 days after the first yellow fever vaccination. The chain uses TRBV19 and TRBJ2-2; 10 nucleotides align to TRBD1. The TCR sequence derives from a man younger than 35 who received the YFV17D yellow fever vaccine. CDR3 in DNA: TGTGCCAGTAGTCGCGACAGGGGGCTGGGCGGGGAGCTGTTTTTT. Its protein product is CASSRDRGLGGELFF.